Included here is one T cell receptor beta chain sequence, with context. Its antigen is currently unknown. This CDR3 region has 16 residues. CDR1 SGHAT and CDR2 FQNNGV come from the germline V gene. Deletions cut 5 bases from V and 3 bases from J, with 16 bases between. The data were obtained in a study of T-cell reconstitution after alpha-beta-depleted transplantation in children. Study conclusions and caveats: For some patients, TCRbeta diversity was high at day 60 because of recipient T cells and thymic progenitors that survived. Reportedly, only several hundred clones from non-depleted graft cells drove alpha-beta T-cell counts at about two months. At one year after transplant, newly produced T cells mostly accounted for T-cell counts and diversity.

Unique molecular identifiers were used to barcode this TCRbeta library. TCRdb re-analysed the PCR reads in MiXCR, keeping a single row per CDR3 protein. The table has 550,000 to 600,000 distinct CDR3 sequences, 23% seen once. This clonotype was sampled from a boy under two years old who had a stem cell transplant for acute myeloid leukemia, so the T cells may come from the graft donor. The sample consisted of PBMCs, mostly from graft donor cells, taken 360 days after TCRalphabeta/CD19-depleted stem cell transplant. The chain recombines TRBV11-2 with TRBJ2-2; TRBD1 is a possible D gene (6 bases). The CDR3: CASSPPQGFDTGELFF. CDR3 coding DNA: TGTGCCAGCAGCCCCCCACAGGGTTTCGACACCGGGGAGCTGTTTTTT.